The 14 T cell receptor beta chains listed next were all sequenced from one sample in a study of T cell repertoires in cytomegalovirus infection. From the reads, TCRdb called clonotypes with MiXCR, one entry per CDR3 protein. Of about 130,000 distinct CDR3 sequences listed, 20% to 30% were seen once; the top ten hold 34%. Their antigens remain unidentified. The source material was PBMCs, sequenced either directly or after in vitro stimulation (not recorded which). Receptors were obtained from a human donor in good health (CMV status not recorded). Some clones in this sample may be carry-over from other donors' samples.

CDR3 coding DNA: TGTGCCACCAGTGACTCTCCGGGATGGGGAATGAACACTGAAGCTTTCTTT. Translating gives CATSDSPGWGMNTEAFF. The chain couples TRBV24-1 to TRBJ1-1; D is uncertain. The CDR3 runs 17 residues. CDR1 is KGHDR and CDR2 is SFDVKD in the germline V gene. Trimming shortened V by 4 bases and J by 0 bases, and 17 bases separated the two germline ends.

The chain has TRBV6-4 and TRBJ2-3; D gene uncertain. The CDR3 runs to 16 residues. Germline V gene sequence: CDR1 MRHNA, CDR2 SNTAGT. The V end lost 0 bases, the J end lost 1 base, and 11 bases lay between the germline ends. CDR3 bases: TGTGCCAGCAGTGACTCGTGGGGTCAGGGCACAGATACGCAGTATTTT. The encoded protein is CASSDSWGQGTDTQYF.

The sample holds a few counts of this clonotype. The chain has TRBV11-3 and TRBJ2-1, with D possibly TRBD1 on 5 matching bases. CDR3 size: 15 residues. Per the germline V gene, CDR1 is SGHNT and CDR2 is YENEEA. V lost 0 bases to trimming and J lost 4 bases, with 10 bases between them. The CDR3 spells CASSLDPGRYNEQFF. For the CDR3, the DNA is TGTGCCAGCAGCTTAGACCCAGGGCGGTACAATGAGCAGTTCTTC. The variable domain in full, with the rest retrieved from reference TRBV11-3 and TRBJ2-1, is EAGVVQSPRYKIIEKKQPVAFWCNPISGHNTLYWYLQNLGQGPELLIRYENEEAVDDSQLPKDRFSAERLKGVDSTLKIQPAELGDSAVYLCASSLDPGRYNEQFFGPGTRLTVL.

This clonotype was observed many times. The chain uses TRBV7-2 and TRBJ2-7; 7 bases map to TRBD2. This CDR3 region has 16 residues. Germline V gene data show CDR1 as SGHTA and CDR2 as FQGNSA. The trim removed 0 bases at V and 6 bases at J, leaving 11 bases unmatched. In nucleotides, the CDR3 is TGTGCCAGCAGCTTAGCTCGCCGGGACTACGGAGGCGAGCAGTACTTC. Translating gives CASSLARRDYGGEQYF.

This clonotype has just a few counts. The DNA of the CDR3 is TGTGCCATCAGTATCGGGGGACAGCGCCGAAACAATGAGCAGTTCTTC. Translation gives CAISIGGQRRNNEQFF. The rearrangement uses TRBV10-3 and TRBJ2-1, with D possibly matching TRBD1 (7 bases). CDR1 and CDR2 (germline): ENHRY, SYGVKD. The CDR3 runs to 16 residues. V shed 5 bases and J shed 5 bases, with 19 bases lying between them.

The V gene is TRBV6-5, the J gene TRBJ1-1; 8 nucleotides line up with TRBD1. This CDR3 contains 16 residues. Trimming cost V 5 bases and J 1 base; bases outside gene matches: 9. From germline, CDR1 is MNHEY and CDR2 SVGAGI. The CDR3 DNA is TGTGCCAGCAGTGAAGGGACAGGTGGGGGGAACACTGAAGCTTTCTTT. Its protein product is CASSEGTGGGNTEAFF.

This clonotype occurred many times. V usage is TRBV7-8 and J usage is TRBJ2-1, with 7 positions matching TRBD1. Germline V CDR1 and CDR2: SGHVS, FQNEAQ. Trimming took 5 bases from V and 0 from J; bases not matched to a gene: 13. This CDR3 region has 18 residues. CDR3 DNA sequence: TGTGCCAGCAGCGTTAAAACAGGGGAACGGAGCTCCTACAATGAGCAGTTCTTC. The encoded protein is CASSVKTGERSSYNEQFF.

This clonotype has ten or more counts. An end of the junction does not agree with germline; a read error may underlie this. The chain combines TRBV7-7 with TRBJ2-5, with D possibly matching TRBD1 (6 bases). Germline lookup yields CDR1 SSHAT and CDR2 FNYEAQ (reference sequence). The CDR3 is 15 residues long. This CDR3 reads CASSPHRVWGETQYF. The CDR3, as DNA: TGTGCTAGCAGCCCCCACAGGGTTTGGGGAGAGACCCAGTACTTC.

This CDR3 is CSARRDEQFF. CDR3 bases: TGCAGTGCTCGAAGGGATGAGCAGTTCTTC. The chain links TRBV20-1 to TRBJ2-1; D gene uncertain. Germline loops: CDR1 DFQATT, CDR2 SNEGSKA (reference sequence). The CDR3 sequence is 10 residues long. Trimming cost V 5 bases and J 8 bases, with 7 bases left between them.

This rearrangement joins TRBV19 to TRBJ2-5, with D possibly being TRBD2 (5 bases). The CDR3 is 15 amino acids. Deletions cut 3 bases from V and 1 base from J, with 12 bases between. Germline CDR1 is LNHDA and CDR2 is SQIVND (reference sequence). CDR3 DNA: TGTGCCAGTAGTATGAGGGCGTACGGCCAAGAGACCCAGTACTTC. Its protein product is CASSMRAYGQETQYF. Using reference TRBV19 and TRBJ2-5 for the parts outside the CDR3, the full variable domain is DGGITQSPKYLFRKEGQNVTLSCEQNLNHDAMYWYRQDPGQGLRLIYYSQIVNDFQKGDIAEGYSVSREKKESFPLTVTSAQKNPTAFYLCASSMRAYGQETQYFGPGTRLLVL.

The sample holds a few counts of this clonotype. The chain couples TRBV6-5 to TRBJ1-6; perhaps TRBD1 as D (6 bases). Germline V gives CDR1 MNHEY, CDR2 SVGAGI. The CDR3 is made up of 14 amino acids. Trimming removed 8 bases at V and 7 bases at J, with 15 bases between. Here the CDR3 reads CASRRDTRNSPLHF. For the CDR3, the DNA is TGTGCCAGCCGACGGGACACCAGAAATTCACCCCTCCACTTT.

In its sample, this clonotype was seen a few times. The chain uses TRBV7-9 and TRBJ1-1, with 10 nucleotides matching TRBD1. Per the germline V gene, CDR1 is SEHNR and CDR2 is FQNEAQ (reference sequence). The CDR3 loop spans 15 amino acids. Trimming took 6 bases from V and 7 from J; bases not matched to a gene: 11. The CDR3 loop is CASSFAGTGVFEAFF. The DNA of the CDR3 is TGTGCCAGCAGTTTCGCCGGGACAGGGGTTTTTGAAGCTTTCTTT. Looking up the rest from reference TRBV7-9 and TRBJ1-1 gives the full variable domain: DTGVSQNPRHKITKRGQNVTFRCDPISEHNRLYWYRQTLGQGPEFLTYFQNEAQLEKSRLLSDRFSAERPKGSFSTLEIQRTEQGDSAMYLCASSFAGTGVFEAFFGQGTRLTVV.

The V gene is TRBV11-2, the J gene TRBJ1-6; D not resolved. Trimming removed 1 base at V and 5 bases at J, with 3 bases between. CDR3 length equals 13 residues. Germline CDR1 SGHAT, CDR2 FQNNGV. In DNA form, the CDR3 reads TGTGCCAGCAGCTTAGTAGATAATTCACCCCTCCACTTT. Protein: CASSLVDNSPLHF.

In this sample, this clonotype turned up a few times. The chain combines TRBV23-1 with TRBJ2-7, with TRBD1 identical over 8 bases. TRBV23-1 is an open reading frame, and its role is uncertain. J was trimmed by 3 bases and V by 2 bases; bases with no gene match: 6. The CDR3 spans 15 residues. The CDR3 bases are TGCGCCAGCAGTCAAGACAGGGGATCCCACTACGAGCAGTACGTC. Protein: CASSQDRGSHYEQYV.